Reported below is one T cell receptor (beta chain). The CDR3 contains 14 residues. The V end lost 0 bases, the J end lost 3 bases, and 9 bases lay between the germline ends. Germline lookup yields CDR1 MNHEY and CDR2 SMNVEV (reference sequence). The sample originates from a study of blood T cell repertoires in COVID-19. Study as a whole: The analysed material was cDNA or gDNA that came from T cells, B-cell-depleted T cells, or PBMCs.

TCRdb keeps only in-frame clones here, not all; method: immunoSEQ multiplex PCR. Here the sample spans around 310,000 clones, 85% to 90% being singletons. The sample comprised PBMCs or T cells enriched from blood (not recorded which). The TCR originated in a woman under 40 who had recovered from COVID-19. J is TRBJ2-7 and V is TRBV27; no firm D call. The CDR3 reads CASSLSAAHYEQYF. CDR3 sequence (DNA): TGTGCCAGCAGTTTATCAGCCGCTCACTACGAGCAGTACTTC.